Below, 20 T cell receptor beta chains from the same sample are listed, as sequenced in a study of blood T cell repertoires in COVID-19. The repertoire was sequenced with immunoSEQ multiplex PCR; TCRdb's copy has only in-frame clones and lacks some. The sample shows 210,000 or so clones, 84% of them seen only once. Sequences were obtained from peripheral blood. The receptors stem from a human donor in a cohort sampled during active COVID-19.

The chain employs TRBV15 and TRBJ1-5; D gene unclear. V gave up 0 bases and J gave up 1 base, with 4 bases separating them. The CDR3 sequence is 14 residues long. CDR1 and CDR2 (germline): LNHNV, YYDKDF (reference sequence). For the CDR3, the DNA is TGTGCCACCAGCAGAGATTCGAGCAATCAGCCCCAGCATTTT. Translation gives CATSRDSSNQPQHF.

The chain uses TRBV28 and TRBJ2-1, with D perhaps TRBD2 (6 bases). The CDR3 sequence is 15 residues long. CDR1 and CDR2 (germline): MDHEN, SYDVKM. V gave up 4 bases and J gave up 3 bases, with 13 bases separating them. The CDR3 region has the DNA TGTGCCAGCAGTTCTTGGGAGGTCAGCTACAATGAGCAGTTCTTC. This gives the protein CASSSWEVSYNEQFF.

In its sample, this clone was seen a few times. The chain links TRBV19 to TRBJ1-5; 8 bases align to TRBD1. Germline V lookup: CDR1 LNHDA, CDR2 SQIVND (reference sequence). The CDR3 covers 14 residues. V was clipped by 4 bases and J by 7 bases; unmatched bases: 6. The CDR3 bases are TGTGCCAGTAGTACCACAGGGGGGCAACAGCCCCAGCATTTT. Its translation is CASSTTGGQQPQHF.

CDR3 residues: CASSEASTMGAYEQYF. The CDR3, as DNA: TGTGCCAGCAGTGAAGCGTCGACGATGGGAGCCTACGAGCAGTACTTC. V and J are TRBV6-1 and TRBJ2-7; TRBD2 might be the D (5 bases). This CDR3 is 16 amino acids long. From germline, CDR1 is MNHNS and CDR2 SASEGT. V shed 0 bases and J shed 2 bases, with 14 bases lying between them.

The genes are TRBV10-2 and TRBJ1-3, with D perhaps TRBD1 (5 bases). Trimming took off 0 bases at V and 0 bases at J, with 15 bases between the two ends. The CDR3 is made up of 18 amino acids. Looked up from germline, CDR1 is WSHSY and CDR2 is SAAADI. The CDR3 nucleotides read TGCGCCAGCAGTGAGTCGAAAGTTGGGGGGTTCTCTGGAAACACCATATATTTT. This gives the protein CASSESKVGGFSGNTIYF.

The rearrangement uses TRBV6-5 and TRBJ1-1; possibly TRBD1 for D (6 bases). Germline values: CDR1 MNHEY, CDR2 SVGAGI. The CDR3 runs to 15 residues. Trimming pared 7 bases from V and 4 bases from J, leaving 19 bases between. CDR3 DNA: TGTGCCAGCAACCCGCTCGGGACATCGGTCACTGAAGCTTTCTTT. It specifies CASNPLGTSVTEAFF.

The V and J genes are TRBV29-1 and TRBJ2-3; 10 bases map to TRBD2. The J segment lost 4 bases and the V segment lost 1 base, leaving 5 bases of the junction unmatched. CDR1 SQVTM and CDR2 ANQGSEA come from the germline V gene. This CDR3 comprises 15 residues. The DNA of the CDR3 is TGCAGCGTTGAAGCCAGCGGGAGGGGGTCAGATACGCAGTATTTT. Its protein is CSVEASGRGSDTQYF.

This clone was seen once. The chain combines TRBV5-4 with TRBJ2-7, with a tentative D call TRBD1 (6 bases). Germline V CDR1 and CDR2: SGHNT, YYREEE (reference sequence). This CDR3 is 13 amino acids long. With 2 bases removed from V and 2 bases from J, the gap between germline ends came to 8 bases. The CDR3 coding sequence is TGTGCCAGCAGCTTAAGGGGGACCTACGAGCAGTACTTC. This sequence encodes CASSLRGTYEQYF.

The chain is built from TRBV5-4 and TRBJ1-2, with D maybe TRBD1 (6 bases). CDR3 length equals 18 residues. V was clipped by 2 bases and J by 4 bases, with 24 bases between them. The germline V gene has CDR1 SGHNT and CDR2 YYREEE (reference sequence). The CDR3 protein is CASSFRPGHLRLGYGYTF. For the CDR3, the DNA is TGTGCCAGCAGCTTCAGACCGGGACATCTAAGATTGGGCTATGGCTACACCTTC.

The CDR3, as DNA: TGTGCCAGCAGCGTACCCGGGTCACCCCTCCACTTT. The encoded protein is CASSVPGSPLHF. The chain has TRBV9 and TRBJ1-6; D unclear. V lost 1 base and J lost 10, with 6 bases in between. CDR1 and CDR2 (germline): SGDLS, YYNGEE. The CDR3 length is 12 residues.

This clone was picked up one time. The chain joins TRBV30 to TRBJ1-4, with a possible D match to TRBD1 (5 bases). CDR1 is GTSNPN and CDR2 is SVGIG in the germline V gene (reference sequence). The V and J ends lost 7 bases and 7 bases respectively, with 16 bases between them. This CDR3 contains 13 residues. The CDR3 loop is CALLGGNGEKLFF. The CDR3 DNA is TGTGCCTTACTGGGGGGGAACGGTGAAAAACTGTTTTTT.

CDR3 in amino acids: CASSEEMNTEAFF. CDR3 in DNA: TGTGCCAGCAGTGAAGAGATGAACACTGAAGCTTTCTTT. This chain connects TRBV6-4 to TRBJ1-1; D not certain. Germline V gene sequence: CDR1 MRHNA, CDR2 SNTAGT. The CDR3 runs 13 residues. Between the trimmed V and J ends, which lost 3 bases and 0 bases, there was a span of 5 bases.

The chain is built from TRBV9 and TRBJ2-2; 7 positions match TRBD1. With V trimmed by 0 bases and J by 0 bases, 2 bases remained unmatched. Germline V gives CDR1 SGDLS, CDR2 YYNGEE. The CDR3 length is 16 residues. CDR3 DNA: TGTGCCAGCAGCGTAGCCGGGACAGCGAACACCGGGGAGCTGTTTTTT. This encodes CASSVAGTANTGELFF.

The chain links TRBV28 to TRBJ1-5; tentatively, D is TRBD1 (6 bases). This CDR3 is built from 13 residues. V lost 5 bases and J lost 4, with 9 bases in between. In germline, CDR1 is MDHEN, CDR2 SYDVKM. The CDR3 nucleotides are TGTGCCAGCAGTGGACAGAATAATCAGCCCCAGCATTTT. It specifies CASSGQNNQPQHF. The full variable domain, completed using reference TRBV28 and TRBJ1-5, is DVKVTQSSRYLVKRTGEKVFLECVQDMDHENMFWYRQDPGLGLRLIYFSYDVKMKEKGDIPEGYSVSREKKERFSLILESASTNQTSMYLCASSGQNNQPQHFGDGTRLSIL.

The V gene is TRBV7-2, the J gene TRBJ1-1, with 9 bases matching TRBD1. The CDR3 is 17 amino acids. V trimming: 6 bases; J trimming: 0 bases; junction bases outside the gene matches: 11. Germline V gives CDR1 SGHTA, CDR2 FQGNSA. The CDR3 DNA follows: TGTGCCAGCAGTTTGGGACAGGGTCCGTTTTTGAACACTGAAGCTTTCTTT. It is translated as CASSLGQGPFLNTEAFF.

This CDR3 reads CASSSGLNSPLHF. For the CDR3, the DNA is TGTGCCAGCAGCTCCGGACTCAATTCACCCCTCCACTTT. V and J are TRBV7-3 and TRBJ1-6; D not resolved. Trimming cost V 4 bases and J 7 bases, with 8 bases left between them. Germline CDR1 and CDR2: SGHTA and FQGTGA. There are 13 residues in the CDR3.

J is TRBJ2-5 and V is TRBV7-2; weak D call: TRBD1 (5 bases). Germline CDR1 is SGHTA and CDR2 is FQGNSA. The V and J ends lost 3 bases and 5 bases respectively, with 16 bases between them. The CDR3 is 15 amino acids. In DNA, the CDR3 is TGTGCCAGCAGCTTTTCAGGGCGATCAGTGGAGACCCAGTACTTC. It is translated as CASSFSGRSVETQYF.

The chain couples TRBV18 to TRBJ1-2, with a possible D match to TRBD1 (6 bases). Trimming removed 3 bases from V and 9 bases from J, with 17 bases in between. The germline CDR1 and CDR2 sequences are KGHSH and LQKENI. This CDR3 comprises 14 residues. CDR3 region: CASSPQQGRGSYTF. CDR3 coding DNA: TGTGCCAGCTCACCGCAACAGGGTCGAGGAAGCTACACCTTC.

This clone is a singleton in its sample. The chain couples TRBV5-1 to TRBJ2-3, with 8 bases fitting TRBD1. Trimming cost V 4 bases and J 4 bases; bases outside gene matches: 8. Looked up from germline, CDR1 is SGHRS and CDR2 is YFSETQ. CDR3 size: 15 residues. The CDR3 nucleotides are TGCGCCAGCAGCCAGATCGTACAGGGGGCAGATACGCAGTATTTT. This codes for CASSQIVQGADTQYF.

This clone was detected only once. CDR3 in DNA: TGTGCCAGCGGCCGTGGCAGCACAGATACGCAGTATTTT. Protein product: CASGRGSTDTQYF. The chain combines TRBV13 with TRBJ2-3; D remains ambiguous. The V end lost 8 bases, the J end lost 0 bases, and 9 bases lay between the germline ends. The germline V gene encodes CDR1 PRHDT and CDR2 FYEKMQ (reference sequence). This CDR3 region has 13 residues.